Only a few counts were recorded for the clone carrying this TCR beta chain. The time point denotes: sample taken at primary tumor resection. Each CDR3 protein gets one entry after TCRdb re-called the 5' RACE reads with MiXCR. The data show fewer than 65,000 distinct CDR3 sequences, under 7.5% seen once. The data belong to a study of spatial heterogeneity in lung cancer. The TCR was taken from a female donor with early-stage non-small cell lung cancer. Source: PBMCs, taken at surgery.

The CDR3 here is CASSLADGPNQPQHF. The CDR3 bases are TGTGCCAGCAGCTTAGCGGACGGACCCAATCAGCCCCAGCATTTT. The rearrangement uses TRBV7-2 and TRBJ1-5; D unclear. This CDR3 comprises 15 residues. Germline V gene data show CDR1 as SGHTA and CDR2 as FQGNSA. Trimming removed 0 bases at V and 3 bases at J, with 9 bases between.